This TCR beta chain appears in the sequencing data of a study of T-cell memory formation after mild COVID-19. The study, taken as a whole, reports: Clones that got smaller from day 15 to 85 had even CD4/CD8, while clones growing later tipped toward CD4+.

As regards this clonotype: Its matching antigen is unknown.

TCRdb reprocessed the 5' RACE reads via MiXCR and lists one record per CDR3 protein. The repertoire holds about 290,000 distinct CDR3 sequences, with more than 15% as singletons. Material for sequencing was PBMCs or a T cell subset sorted from them (not recorded which). The TCR was taken from a man in his late teens or twenties who had mild COVID-19 (a few samples of this study predate the infection). Cell type and time point are not known.

CDR3 bases: TGCAGCAGCGGGAGGGGGCGGTTTACTGGGGCCAACGTCCTGACTTTC. Protein sequence: CSSGRGRFTGANVLTF. This chain joins TRBV20-1 and TRBJ2-6; 10 bases are shared with TRBD2. The CDR3 is made up of 16 amino acids. Germline assignment: CDR1 DFQATT and CDR2 SNEGSKA (reference sequence).